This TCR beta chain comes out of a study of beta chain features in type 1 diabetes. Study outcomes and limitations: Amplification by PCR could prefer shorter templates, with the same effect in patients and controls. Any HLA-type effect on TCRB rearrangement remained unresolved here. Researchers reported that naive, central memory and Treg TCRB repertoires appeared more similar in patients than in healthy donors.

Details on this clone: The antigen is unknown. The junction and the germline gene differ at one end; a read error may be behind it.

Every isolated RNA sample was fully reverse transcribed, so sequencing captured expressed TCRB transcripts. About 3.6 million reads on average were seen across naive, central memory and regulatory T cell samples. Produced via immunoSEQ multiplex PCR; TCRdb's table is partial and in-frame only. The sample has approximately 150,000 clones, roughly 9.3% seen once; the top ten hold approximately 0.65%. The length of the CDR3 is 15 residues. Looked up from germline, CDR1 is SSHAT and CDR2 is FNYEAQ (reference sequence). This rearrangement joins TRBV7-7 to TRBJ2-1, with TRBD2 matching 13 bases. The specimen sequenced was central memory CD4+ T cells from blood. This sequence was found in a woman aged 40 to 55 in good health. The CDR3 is CASSLGLAGDNEQFF. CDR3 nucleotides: TGTGCTAGCAGCTTAGGACTAGCGGGAGACAATGAGCAGTTCTTC. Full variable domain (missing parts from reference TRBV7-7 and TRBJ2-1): GAGVSQSPRYKVTKRGQDVTLRCDPISSHATLYWYQQALGQGPEFLTYFNYEAQPDKSGLPSDRFSAERPEGSISTLTIQRTEQRDSAMYRCASSLGLAGDNEQFFGPGTRLTVL.